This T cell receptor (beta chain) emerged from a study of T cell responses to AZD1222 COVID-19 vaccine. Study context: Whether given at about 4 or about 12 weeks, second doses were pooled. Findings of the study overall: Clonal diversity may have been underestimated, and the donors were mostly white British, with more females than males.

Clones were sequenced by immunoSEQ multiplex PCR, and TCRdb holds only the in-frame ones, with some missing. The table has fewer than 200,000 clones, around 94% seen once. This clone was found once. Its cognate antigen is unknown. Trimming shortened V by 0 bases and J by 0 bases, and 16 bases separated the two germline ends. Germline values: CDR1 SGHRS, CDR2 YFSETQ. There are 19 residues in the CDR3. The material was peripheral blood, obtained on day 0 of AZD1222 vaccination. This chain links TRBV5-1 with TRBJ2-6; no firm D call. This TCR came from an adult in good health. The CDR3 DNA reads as TGCGCCAGCAGCTTGGTCCTGACAAGCCCTCTCTCTGGGGCCAACGTCCTGACTTTC. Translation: CASSLVLTSPLSGANVLTF.